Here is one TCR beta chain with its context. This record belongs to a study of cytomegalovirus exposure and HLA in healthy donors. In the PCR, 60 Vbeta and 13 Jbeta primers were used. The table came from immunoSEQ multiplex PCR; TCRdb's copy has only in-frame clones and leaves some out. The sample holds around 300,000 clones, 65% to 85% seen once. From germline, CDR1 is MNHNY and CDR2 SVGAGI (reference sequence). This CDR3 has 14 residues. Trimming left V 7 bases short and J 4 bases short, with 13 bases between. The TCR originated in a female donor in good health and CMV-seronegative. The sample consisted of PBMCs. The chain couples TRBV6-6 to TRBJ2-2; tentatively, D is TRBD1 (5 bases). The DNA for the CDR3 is TGTGCCAGCACCACTCCAAGGGGCACCGGGGAGCTGTTTTTT. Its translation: CASTTPRGTGELFF.